This T cell receptor (beta chain) came from a study of blood T cell repertoires in COVID-19. Study background: Sources were T cells, B-cell-depleted T cells, or PBMCs; the material itself was cDNA or gDNA.

Per the authors' pipeline: Reference gene primer amplification gave nucleated cell count estimates. Only in-frame clones appear in the TCRdb table, and some are missing; sequencing was by immunoSEQ multiplex PCR. V and J calls and clone size are copied from that table; D and trimming were computed from the DNA. Of some 260,000 clones detected, 65% to 90% appear once; the ten largest clones hold 4.5% to 5%. The sample holds one count of this clone. There are 13 residues in the CDR3. CDR1 is KGHDR, CDR2 SFDVKD, per germline. V was trimmed by 11 bases and J by 0 bases, leaving 10 bases between them. Sequenced: peripheral blood. The chain has TRBV24-1 and TRBJ2-4, with a weak D call TRBD2 (5 bases). The origin of this receptor is a woman of 80 years or more with active or convalescent COVID-19. The DNA of the CDR3 is TGTGCCAGGAGAGGGAAAGCCAAAAACATTCAGTACTTC. This translates into CARRGKAKNIQYF.